This passage covers 11 T cell receptor beta chains from one sample sequenced in a study of shared clonotypes between healthy human individuals. Terminally differentiated effector memory CD45RA+ cells were left out of the naive CD8 fraction, which was CD45RO-negative and positively selected for CCR7. TCRdb keeps only in-frame clones here, not all; method: immunoSEQ multiplex PCR. The table includes fewer than 1 million clones, 90% to 97% detected once. Source material: naive CD8+ T cells sorted from blood. These receptors all stem from a young man in good health.

The chain has TRBV4-3 and TRBJ2-3; 8 positions agree with TRBD2. Trimming cost V 4 bases and J 6 bases; bases outside gene matches: 6. There are 14 residues in the CDR3. The V gene's germline CDR1 is LGHNA and CDR2 YSLEER. CDR3 sequence reads: CASSPGLALDTQYF. The DNA for the CDR3 is TGCGCCAGCAGCCCCGGACTAGCTCTGGATACGCAGTATTTT.

In regard to this clone: Other DNA sequences in this sample translate to the same CDR3. The chain has TRBV27 and TRBJ2-1, with 10 bases fitting TRBD2. CDR1 is MNHEY, CDR2 SMNVEV, per germline (reference sequence). Trimming removed 5 bases from V and 4 bases from J; junction bases left unmatched: 2. The CDR3 runs to 14 residues. DNA for the CDR3: TGTGCCAGCAGTAGACTAGCGGGTTACAATGAGCAGTTCTTC. Its protein product is CASSRLAGYNEQFF.

The rearrangement links TRBV13 to TRBJ1-5; a weak D match, TRBD1 (5 bases). This CDR3 has 17 amino acids. Germline lookup yields CDR1 PRHDT and CDR2 FYEKMQ (reference sequence). V shed 0 bases and J shed 3 bases, with 15 bases lying between them. The CDR3 bases are TGTGCCAGCAGCTTAGGGATTCAGGGAGGACTCAATCAGCCCCAGCATTTT. Translated, it gives CASSLGIQGGLNQPQHF.

This sequence joins TRBV10-2 and TRBJ2-7; D not certain. This CDR3 has 14 amino acids. The germline CDR1 and CDR2 sequences are WSHSY and SAAADI. V dropped 2 bases and J dropped 0 bases, with 8 bases sitting between them. The CDR3 sequence: CASSEGASSYEQYF. The CDR3, as DNA: TGCGCCAGCAGTGAGGGCGCCAGCTCCTACGAGCAGTACTTC.

This sequence joins TRBV9 and TRBJ1-4; 7 bases agree with TRBD1. V lost 4 bases to trimming and J lost 8 bases; unmatched junction nucleotides: 2. CDR1 and CDR2 (germline): SGDLS, YYNGEE. There are 12 residues in the CDR3. The CDR3 DNA reads TGTGCCAGCAGCCTGACAGGGGAAAAACTGTTTTTT. Residues: CASSLTGEKLFF.

The chain is built from TRBV10-1 and TRBJ2-1; D not resolved. Between the trimmed V and J ends, which lost 3 bases and 1 base, there was a span of 19 bases. The CDR3 totals 18 residues. Germline V gene sequence: CDR1 WNHNN, CDR2 SYGVQD (reference sequence). The CDR3 DNA reads as TGCGCCAGCAGTGATAATCCAGGAGCCGCGGAATCCTACAATGAGCAGTTCTTC. This codes for CASSDNPGAAESYNEQFF.

To note about this clone: At the DNA level, this CDR3 is encoded by other sequences in the same sample as well. The chain couples TRBV5-6 to TRBJ2-7; D gene uncertain. The V and J ends lost 2 bases and 1 base respectively, with 7 bases between them. The CDR3 sequence is 13 residues long. Germline assignment: CDR1 SGHDT and CDR2 YYEEEE. The CDR3 DNA reads as TGTGCCAGCAGCTTCGCCGGGTCCTACGAGCAGTACTTC. The encoded protein is CASSFAGSYEQYF.

The V call is TRBV4-1, the J call TRBJ2-3, with TRBD2 as a possible D gene (5 bases). The CDR3 consists of 14 residues. Germline V gene sequence: CDR1 MGHRA, CDR2 YSYEKL. V was clipped by 1 base and J by 6 bases, with 11 bases between them. The CDR3 nucleotides read TGCGCCAGCAGCCAAGTGGACTGGCCGGATACGCAGTATTTT. Protein product: CASSQVDWPDTQYF.

This sequence joins TRBV7-6 and TRBJ2-1, with TRBD2 identical over 11 bases. The V gene's germline CDR1 is SGHVS and CDR2 FNYEAQ. This CDR3 region has 18 residues. V dropped 2 bases and J dropped 0; count of bases not matched to a gene: 6. CDR3 protein: CASSLIAGGPGSYNEQFF. DNA of the CDR3: TGTGCCAGCAGCTTAATAGCGGGAGGGCCGGGCTCCTACAATGAGCAGTTCTTC.

This clone was picked up one time. The CDR3 reads CASSLGSGFNQPQHF. In DNA form, the CDR3 reads TGTGCCAGCAGCTTAGGATCAGGGTTCAATCAGCCCCAGCATTTT. The chain couples TRBV7-9 to TRBJ1-5, with D perhaps matching TRBD1 (5 bases). V was trimmed by 1 base and J by 3 bases, leaving 10 bases between them. The V gene's germline CDR1 is SEHNR and CDR2 FQNEAQ (reference sequence). The CDR3 has 15 amino acids. The full variable domain, completed using reference TRBV7-9 and TRBJ1-5, is DTGVSQNPRHKITKRGQNVTFRCDPISEHNRLYWYRQTLGQGPEFLTYFQNEAQLEKSRLLSDRFSAERPKGSFSTLEIQRTEQGDSAMYLCASSLGSGFNQPQHFGDGTRLSIL.

The V call is TRBV4-2, the J call TRBJ2-1; tentative D call: TRBD2 (6 bases). Germline V CDR1 and CDR2: LGHNA, YNFKEQ. The CDR3 sequence is 14 residues long. Trimming cost V 4 bases and J 5 bases, with 12 bases left between them. CDR3 DNA sequence: TGTGCCAGCAGCCCGGGACTGGTAAACAATGAGCAGTTCTTC. Its protein product is CASSPGLVNNEQFF.